The sequence of this T cell receptor beta chain was determined in a study of T-cell memory formation after mild COVID-19. This clonotype has only a few counts. Its antigen remains unknown. Findings and limits, study-wide: Whether day 37 second-wave clones are SARS-CoV-2-specific was not confirmed.

MiXCR was run by TCRdb on the 5' RACE reads, yielding one entry per CDR3 protein. Among around 200,000 distinct CDR3 sequences listed, 8% to 11% were seen once. The receptor was isolated from a man between 18 and 29 years old who had mild COVID-19 (a few samples of this study predate the infection). Cell type and time point are not known. Source material: PBMCs or a T cell subset sorted from them (not recorded which).

The CDR3: CAWTVAGNQPQHF. The CDR3 coding sequence is TGTGCCTGGACGGTGGCGGGCAATCAGCCCCAGCATTTT. The rearrangement links TRBV30 to TRBJ1-5, with D uncertain. The CDR3 is 13 amino acids. V was cut by 4 bases and J by 2 bases, with 9 bases left in between. Germline V lookup: CDR1 GTSNPN, CDR2 SVGIG (reference sequence).